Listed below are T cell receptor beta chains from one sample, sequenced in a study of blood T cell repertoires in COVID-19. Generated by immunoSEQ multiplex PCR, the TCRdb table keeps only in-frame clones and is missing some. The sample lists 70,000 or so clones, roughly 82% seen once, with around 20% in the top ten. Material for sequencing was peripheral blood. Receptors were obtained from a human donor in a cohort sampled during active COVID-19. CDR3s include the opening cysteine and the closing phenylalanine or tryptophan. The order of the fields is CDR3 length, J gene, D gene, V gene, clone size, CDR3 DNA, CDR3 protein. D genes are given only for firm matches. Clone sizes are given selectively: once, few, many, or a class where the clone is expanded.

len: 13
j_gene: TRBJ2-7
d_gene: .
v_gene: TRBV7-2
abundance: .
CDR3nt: TGTGCCAGCAGCTTATCCAGCTCCTACGAGCAGTACTTC
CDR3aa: CASSLSSSYEQYF

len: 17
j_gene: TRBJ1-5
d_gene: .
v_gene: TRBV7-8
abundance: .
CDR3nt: TGTGCCAGCAGCTTAGCGCGGGGCACCCACGGCAATCAGCCCCAGCATTTT
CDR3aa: CASSLARGTHGNQPQHF

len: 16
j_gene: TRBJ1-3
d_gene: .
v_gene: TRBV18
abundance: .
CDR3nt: TGTGCCAGCTCACCAAGCTCCCCGTCCTCTGGAAACACCATATATTTT
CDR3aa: CASSPSSPSSGNTIYF

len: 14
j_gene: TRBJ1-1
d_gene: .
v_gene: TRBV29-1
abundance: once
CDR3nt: TGCAGCGTGACCCCAGGGGCGCTGAACACTGAAGCTTTCTTT
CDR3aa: CSVTPGALNTEAFF

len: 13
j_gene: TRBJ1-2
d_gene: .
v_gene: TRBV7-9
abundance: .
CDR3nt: TGTGCCAGCAGCTTAGTAGGGAGCTATGGCTACACCTTC
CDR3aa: CASSLVGSYGYTF

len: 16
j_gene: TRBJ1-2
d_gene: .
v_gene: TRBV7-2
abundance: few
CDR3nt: TGTGCCAGCAGCTTTTTACGAGGGATCATTAACTATGGCTACACCTTC
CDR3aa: CASSFLRGIINYGYTF

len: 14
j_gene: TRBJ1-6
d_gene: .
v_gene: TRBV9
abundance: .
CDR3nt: TGTGCCAGCAGCGGAACAGCAGATAATTCACCCCTCCACTTT
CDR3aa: CASSGTADNSPLHF

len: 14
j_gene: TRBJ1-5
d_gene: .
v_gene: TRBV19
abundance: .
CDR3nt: TGTGCCAGTACCTATCAGGGCAACAATCAGCCCCAGCATTTT
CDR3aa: CASTYQGNNQPQHF

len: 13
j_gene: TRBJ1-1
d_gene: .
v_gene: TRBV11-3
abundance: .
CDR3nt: TGTGCCAGCAGCCTTGGGCCACGCACTGAAGCTTTCTTT
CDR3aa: CASSLGPRTEAFF

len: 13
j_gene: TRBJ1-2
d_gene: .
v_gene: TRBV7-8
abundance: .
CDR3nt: TGTGCCAGCAGCTTCGGGGGGGACTATGGCTACACCTTC
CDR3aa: CASSFGGDYGYTF

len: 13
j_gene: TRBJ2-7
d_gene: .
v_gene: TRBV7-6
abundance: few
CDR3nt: TGTGCCAGCAGCTCGGGACTTGACTACGAGCAGTACTTC
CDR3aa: CASSSGLDYEQYF

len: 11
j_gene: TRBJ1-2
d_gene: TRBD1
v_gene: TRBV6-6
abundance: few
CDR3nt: TGTGCCACCAGACAGGGCTATGGCTACACCTTC
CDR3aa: CATRQGYGYTF

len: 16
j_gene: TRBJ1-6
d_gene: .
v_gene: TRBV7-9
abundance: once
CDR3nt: TGTGCCAGCAGCTTAAGGGGTAGCTCCTATAATTCACCCCTCCACTTT
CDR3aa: CASSLRGSSYNSPLHF

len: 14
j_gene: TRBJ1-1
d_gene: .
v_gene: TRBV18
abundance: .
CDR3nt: TGTGCCAGCTCACGAGAAGGGGCTAACACTGAAGCTTTCTTT
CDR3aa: CASSREGANTEAFF

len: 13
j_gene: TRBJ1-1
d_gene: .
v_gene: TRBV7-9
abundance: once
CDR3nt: TGTGCCAGCAGCTCCTGGGGGGGGAGTGAAGCTTTCTTT
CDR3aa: CASSSWGGSEAFF

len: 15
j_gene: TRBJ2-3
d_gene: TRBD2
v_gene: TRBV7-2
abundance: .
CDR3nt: TGTGCCAGCAGCTTAAGGCTAGCGGGGGCAGATACGCAGTATTTT
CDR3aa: CASSLRLAGADTQYF

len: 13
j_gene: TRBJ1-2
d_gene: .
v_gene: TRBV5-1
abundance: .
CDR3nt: TGCGCCAGCAGCTTGGATTCCGGCTATGGCTACACCTTC
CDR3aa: CASSLDSGYGYTF

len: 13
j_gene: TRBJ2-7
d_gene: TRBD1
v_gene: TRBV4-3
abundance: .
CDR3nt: TGCGCCAGCAGCCAAGTAAACAGGGGCGAGCAGTACTTC
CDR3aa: CASSQVNRGEQYF

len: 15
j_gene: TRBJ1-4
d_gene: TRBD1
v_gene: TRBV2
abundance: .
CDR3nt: TGTGCCAGCAGTGAGACTCGGCAGGGGGATGAAAAACTGTTTTTT
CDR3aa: CASSETRQGDEKLFF

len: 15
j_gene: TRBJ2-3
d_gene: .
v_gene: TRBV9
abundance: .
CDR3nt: TGTGCCAGCAGCGTGTACGGCGGGGTCACAGATACGCAGTATTTT
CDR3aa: CASSVYGGVTDTQYF

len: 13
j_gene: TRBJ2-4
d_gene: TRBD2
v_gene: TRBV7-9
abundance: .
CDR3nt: TGTGCCAGCAGCTCCCGCGGGGGGGACATTCAGTACTTC
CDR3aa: CASSSRGGDIQYF

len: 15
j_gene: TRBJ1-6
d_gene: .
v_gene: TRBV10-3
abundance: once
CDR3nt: TGTGCCATCAGCACAGCCCCAAACTCGAATTCACCCCTCCACTTT
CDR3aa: CAISTAPNSNSPLHF

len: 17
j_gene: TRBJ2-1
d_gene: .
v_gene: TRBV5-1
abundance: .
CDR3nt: TGCGCCAGCAGCTTGGCCTATACGGATAGCGCGGAGAATGAGCAGTTCTTC
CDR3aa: CASSLAYTDSAENEQFF